Presented here are 5 T cell receptor beta chains from one specimen sequenced in a study of beta chain features in type 1 diabetes. Study-level points and caveats: Type 1 diabetes patients had TCRB CDR3s that were shorter (moderately but significantly so) in all four CD4+ subsets.

The sequenced template was cDNA made from the entire isolated RNA. The repertoire was sequenced with immunoSEQ multiplex PCR; TCRdb's copy has only in-frame clones and lacks some. The sample has 630,000 or so clones, over 12% seen once. No cognate antigen is known for these TCRs. Sequencing was performed on naive CD4+ T cells from blood. Receptor source: a man between 18 and 35 years old with type 1 diabetes.

This clone was observed a handful of times. This sequence joins TRBV7-8 and TRBJ1-1; TRBD1 matches at 11 bases. Germline CDR1 reads SGHVS; CDR2 reads FQNEAQ. V was clipped by 6 bases and J by 6 bases; unmatched bases: 12. The length of the CDR3 is 16 residues. In DNA, the CDR3 is TGTGCCAGCAGTTCGAGCATAGGACAGGGGGCTTCTGAAGCTTTCTTT. It encodes CASSSSIGQGASEAFF.

This chain connects TRBV5-1 to TRBJ2-2; 8 bases map to TRBD1. This CDR3 has 15 amino acids. Germline CDR1 reads SGHRS; CDR2 reads YFSETQ. Trimming cost V 4 bases and J 2 bases; bases outside gene matches: 4. The CDR3 is CASSRGQGNTGELFF. The CDR3 region has the DNA TGCGCCAGCAGCCGTGGACAGGGAAACACCGGGGAGCTGTTTTTT.

V gene TRBV14 combines with J gene TRBJ1-1; 7 positions match TRBD1. After removal of 4 bases from V and 2 bases from J, the junction contained 7 bases not matched to a gene. There are 15 residues in the CDR3. The germline CDR1 and CDR2 sequences are SGHDN and FVKESK. CDR3 region: CASSPRQGGNTEAFF. CDR3 DNA: TGTGCCAGCAGCCCCCGACAGGGAGGAAACACTGAAGCTTTCTTT.

This clone was found a few times. The chain couples TRBV15 to TRBJ1-1, with D unresolved. The CDR3 is 15 amino acids. Germline V gene lookup returns CDR1 LNHNV and CDR2 YYDKDF (reference sequence). V lost 1 base to trimming and J lost 0 bases, with 9 bases between them. CDR3 protein: CATSRVRLLNTEAFF. Here the CDR3 DNA reads TGTGCCACCAGCAGAGTTCGACTCTTGAACACTGAAGCTTTCTTT.

This rearrangement joins TRBV5-1 to TRBJ1-1, with D uncertain. Trimming stripped 1 base from V and 1 base from J, with 5 bases between. Germline V gene data show CDR1 as SGHRS and CDR2 as YFSETQ. The CDR3 loop spans 13 amino acids. This CDR3 is CASSLPENTEAFF. The CDR3 nucleotides read TGCGCCAGCAGCTTGCCGGAGAACACTGAAGCTTTCTTT.